This record covers a single TCR beta chain. Its antigen is as yet unknown. The sample comes from a study of cytomegalovirus exposure and HLA in healthy donors. Per germline, CDR1 KGHSH and CDR2 LQKENI. With 6 bases removed from V and 3 bases from J, the gap between germline ends came to 7 bases. CDR3 size: 12 residues. PCR involved 60 Vbeta and 13 Jbeta primers. The repertoire was sequenced with immunoSEQ multiplex PCR; TCRdb's copy has only in-frame clones and lacks some. The sample data list 80,000 to 100,000 clones. Study conclusions and caveats: There were reportedly fewer N-insertions in an Asian-associated ancestry cluster than the approximately 630-donor mean, in a later analysis. Accurate HLA-A and HLA-B prediction from TCR beta sequences was reported for most subjects.

The chain joins TRBV18 to TRBJ2-3; D is undetermined. This TCR came from a man aged 50 or older in good health and CMV-seropositive. Sequences were obtained from PBMCs. CDR3 nucleotides: TGTGCCAGCTCGTGGAGAACAGATACGCAGTATTTT. Translation gives CASSWRTDTQYF.